The clone carrying this TCR beta chain came up many times. Its target is not known. This sample stems from a study of CD8 T cells in ankylosing spondylitis. The study's findings and limits: Matched ankylosing spondylitis synovial fluid reportedly contained a significantly enriched population of disease-linked clones. Ankylosing spondylitis blood appeared to be characterized by a TCR beta motif of several highly homologous variants.

Deletions cut 4 bases from V and 1 base from J, with 7 bases between. The germline V gene has CDR1 SGHDN and CDR2 FVKESK. There are 13 residues in the CDR3. Using its own MiXCR run on the 5' RACE reads, TCRdb lists one record per CDR3 protein. The table has about 240,000 distinct CDR3 sequences, around 7.8% seen once. J is TRBJ1-1 and V is TRBV14; perhaps TRBD1 as D (5 bases). Sequencing used blood, either unsorted or a sorted T cell fraction (not recorded which). The source of this sequence is a male donor with ankylosing spondylitis or in good health (not recorded which). CDR3 sequence reads: CASSRGWNTEAFF. For the CDR3, the DNA is TGTGCCAGCAGCCGGGGGTGGAACACTGAAGCTTTCTTT.